Below, 6 T cell receptor beta chains from the same sample are listed, as sequenced in a study of blood T cell repertoires in COVID-19. Sequencing was performed with immunoSEQ multiplex PCR; in TCRdb, only in-frame clones are kept and a portion is missing. The top ten clones hold over 12% of a sample with about 150,000 clones, around 80% of them seen once. The sample comprised peripheral blood. Receptor source: a human donor with acute or convalescent COVID-19. The donor label of this sample is uncertain.

This clone was seen a single time. V gene TRBV7-6 combines with J gene TRBJ1-6; D not certain. CDR1 is SGHVS, CDR2 FNYEAQ, per germline. V lost 5 bases, J lost 7 bases, and 15 bases lay in between. The length of the CDR3 is 15 residues. The CDR3 nucleotides are TGTGCCAGCAGCAAGACGAGGGTGGGGAATTCACCCCTCCACTTT. Translating gives CASSKTRVGNSPLHF. The full variable domain, rest sourced from reference TRBV7-6 and TRBJ1-6, is GAGVSQSPRYKVTKRGQDVALRCDPISGHVSLYWYRQALGQGPEFLTYFNYEAQQDKSGLPNDRFSAERPEGSISTLTIQRTEQRDSAMYRCASSKTRVGNSPLHFGNGTRLTVT.

The J gene is TRBJ1-4, the V gene TRBV9, with unresolved D. From germline, CDR1 is SGDLS and CDR2 YYNGEE. The CDR3 is 15 residues long. Trimming stripped 4 bases from V and 8 bases from J, with 18 bases between. CDR3 coding DNA: TGTGCCAGCAGCTCAGGCCGCAAGAGTGGGGAAAAACTGTTTTTT. This translates into CASSSGRKSGEKLFF.

This rearrangement joins TRBV4-2 to TRBJ2-3; 8 bases align to TRBD2. Germline V lookup: CDR1 LGHNA, CDR2 YNFKEQ. CDR3 length: 16 amino acids. Losses at the gene ends were 4 bases for V and 2 bases for J; bases not matched to a gene: 8. CDR3 loop: CASSRGAGGITDTQYF. CDR3 coding DNA: TGTGCCAGCAGCCGTGGGGCGGGGGGAATCACAGATACGCAGTATTTT.

The chain links TRBV5-5 to TRBJ1-5; no firm D call. The germline CDR1 and CDR2 sequences are SGHKS and YYEKEE (reference sequence). V shed 3 bases and J shed 6 bases, with 10 bases lying between them. The CDR3 loop spans 13 amino acids. The chain's CDR3 is CASSSHGGQPQHF. CDR3 in DNA: TGTGCCAGCAGCTCACATGGAGGTCAGCCCCAGCATTTT.

The chain recombines TRBV7-8 with TRBJ1-6; D possibly corresponds to TRBD1 (5 bases). CDR1 and CDR2 (germline): SGHVS, FQNEAQ. Trimming shortened V by 0 bases and J by 7 bases, and 13 bases separated the two germline ends. The CDR3 runs to 16 residues. The chain's CDR3 is CASSLAVFGGNSPLHF. In nucleotides, the CDR3 is TGTGCCAGCAGCTTAGCTGTTTTTGGGGGGAATTCACCCCTCCACTTT.

V and J are TRBV3-1 (or the pseudogene TRBV3-2) and TRBJ1-1; D gene uncertain. Trimming pared 1 base from V and 7 bases from J, leaving 13 bases between. Germline assignment: CDR1 LGHDT and CDR2 YNNKEL (reference sequence). The CDR3 is made up of 14 amino acids. The CDR3, as DNA: TGTGCCAGCAGCCAAGGACGGTCAGGTGGTGAAGCTTTCTTT. Translation gives CASSQGRSGGEAFF.